This T cell receptor beta chain was sequenced during a study of PD-1 blockade in classical Hodgkin lymphoma (dated by TCRdb to 2020 to 2021). Turning to the overall study: Nivolumab dosing was 3 mg/kg intravenously every 2 weeks, continuing until either disease progression or unacceptable toxicity. The study used CyTOF and TCR beta sequencing to define a peripheral blood immune signature of response to PD-1 blockade in classical Hodgkin lymphoma.

The Qiagen DNeasy kit was used to extract genomic DNA from unsorted PBMCs and from the negatively selected CD4+ and CD8+ fractions. TCR beta CDR3 regions were amplified by immunoSEQ multiplex PCR using primers annealing to V and J segments. A synthetic immune receptor repertoire was used to minimize amplification bias, and any residual bias was removed computationally once sequencing was done. The authors' pipeline ran thus. Custom Python scripts were used to quantify repertoire diversity as the Shannon entropy index. Unsorted, CD4+ and CD8+ repertoires were analyzed separately, except in combined analyses where CD4+ and CD8+ sequences were merged in silico. A clone counted as expanded when the clone's frequency after treatment rose at least 2-fold relative to C1D1, and clones undetected at baseline were given a pseudocount of 0.5. Singleton clones were defined as clones with 0 or 1 copy at C1D1, and non-singleton clones were defined as clones with 2 or more copies. Clones expanded in unsorted samples were labelled as CD4+, CD8+ or unknown by matching protein sequences in sorted samples from the same patient. Wilcoxon tests on paired samples were used to test diversity changes from C1D1 to C4D1. In its TCRdb copy, this immuneACCESS table keeps in-frame sequences only and misses some clones. Where compared with another copy, unresolved V genes explain less than half of these, and the others have no known cause. V and J calls and clone size follow that table, whereas D and trimming were derived from the DNA. This sample gives around 4,600 clones in total; roughly two thirds of them show up just once. The ten biggest clones cover 25% to 30% of the sample.

A single count supports this clone. Which antigen it targets is not known. Base qualities are not provided; no much larger clone lies one nucleotide away. The time point label, as the study defines it: cycle 4 day 1 (C4D1), after more than 5 weeks of nivolumab. Every trial patient had relapsed after autologous stem cell transplantation, and cohorts A, B and C differed in prior brentuximab vedotin exposure. The trial cohort was composed of approximately 56 patients with relapsed/refractory classical Hodgkin lymphoma, for whom complete response, partial response or progressive disease was recorded as best overall response. Trial patients were treated with single-agent nivolumab in the multi-cohort phase II CheckMate 205 trial. An independent review committee assessed best overall response using the 2007 International Working Group response criteria. PBMCs from the trial were collected at three points: immediately before nivolumab initiation (C1D1), and during therapy at cycle 2 day 1 and cycle 4 day 1. Peripheral blood was collected in 8 mL Vacutainer Cell Preparation Tubes, from which PBMCs were isolated by centrifugation and then cryopreserved.

What the authors observed across the whole study: The study was limited to a single clinical trial cohort, and causes of repertoire differences, possibly disease activity or prior therapy, remained undefined. Among trial patients, those achieving complete response had baseline diversity similar to that of newly diagnosed patients, while diversity was significantly lower in partial responders and progressors. Baseline TCR diversity was reported as lower in newly diagnosed patients than in healthy donors, and lower still in relapsed/refractory patients. A significant rise by C4D1 was seen in CD4+ but not CD8+ TCR diversity (p=0.0027 vs p=0.16), with the rise being most apparent in complete responders (p=0.02). Diversity was lower in patients who began nivolumab less than 1 year after ASCT, so these patients were left out of later analyses to avoid confounding by immune reconstitution.

Looking up the germline V gene yields CDR1 MDHEN and CDR2 SYDVKM. The CDR3 runs 15 amino acids, cysteine and phenylalanine included. Left in the record is the CDR3 DNA by itself, 45 bases read in frame from the first base. V sheds 5 bases and J sheds 6 bases, leaving 19 bases between their ends. The TCR originated in a human donor with classical Hodgkin lymphoma. Here the chain combines TRBV28 and TRBJ2-5; the D gene remains uncertain. Sequences were derived from peripheral blood mononuclear cells (PBMCs), sampled before the fourth cycle of nivolumab. The CDR3 region: CASSRGSLGGKTQYF. The DNA reads as follows: TGTGCCAGCAGTCGAGGATCCCTCGGTGGTAAGACCCAGTACTTC. Reference TRBV28 and TRBJ2-5 proteins supply the regions before and after the CDR3; the full variable domain is: DVKVTQSSRYLVKRTGEKVFLECVQDMDHENMFWYRQDPGLGLRLIYFSYDVKMKEKGDIPEGYSVSREKKERFSLILESASTNQTSMYLCASSRGSLGGKTQYFGPGTRLLVL.